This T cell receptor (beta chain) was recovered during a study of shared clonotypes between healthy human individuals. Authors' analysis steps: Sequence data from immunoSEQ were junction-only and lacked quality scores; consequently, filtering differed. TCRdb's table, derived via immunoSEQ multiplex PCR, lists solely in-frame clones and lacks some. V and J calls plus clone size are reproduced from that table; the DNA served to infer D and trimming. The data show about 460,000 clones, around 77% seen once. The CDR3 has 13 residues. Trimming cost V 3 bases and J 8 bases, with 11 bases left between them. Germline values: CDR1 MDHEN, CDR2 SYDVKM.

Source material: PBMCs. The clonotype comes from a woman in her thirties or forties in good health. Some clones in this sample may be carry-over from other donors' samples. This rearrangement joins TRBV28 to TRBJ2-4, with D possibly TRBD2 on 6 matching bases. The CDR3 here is CASSLAGRDIQYF. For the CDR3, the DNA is TGTGCCAGCAGTTTGGCGGGAAGGGACATTCAGTACTTC.